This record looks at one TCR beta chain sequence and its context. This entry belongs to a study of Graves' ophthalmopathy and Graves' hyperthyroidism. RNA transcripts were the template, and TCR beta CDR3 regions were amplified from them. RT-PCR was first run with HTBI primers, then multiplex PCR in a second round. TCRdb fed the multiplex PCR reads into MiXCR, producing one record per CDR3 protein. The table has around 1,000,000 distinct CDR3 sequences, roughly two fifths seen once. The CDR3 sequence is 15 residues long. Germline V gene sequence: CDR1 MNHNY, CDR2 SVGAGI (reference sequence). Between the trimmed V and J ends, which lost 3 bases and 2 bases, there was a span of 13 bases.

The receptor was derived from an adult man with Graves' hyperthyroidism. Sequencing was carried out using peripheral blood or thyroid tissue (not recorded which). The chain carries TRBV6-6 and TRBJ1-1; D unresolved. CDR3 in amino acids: CASSYGGSGNTEAFF. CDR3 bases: TGTGCCAGCAGTTATGGCGGCAGCGGAAACACTGAAGCTTTCTTT.